The 23 T cell receptor beta chains listed next were all sequenced from one sample in a study of OX40 agonist ivuxolimab in advanced cancers. Library generation was performed with the immunoSEQ multiplex PCR assay. The source is immuneACCESS, and TCRdb retained only in-frame sequences with V and J called. Part of the clones is not carried over; for the studies checked, unresolved V genes explain less than half of this, and the remainder is unexplained. The table for this sample lists roughly 20,000 clones; around 82% of them were counted only once. About 30% of the sample is taken by the ten largest. The source was CD4+ or CD8+ T cells sorted from blood, collected in a trial of the OX40 agonist ivuxolimab. These TCRs come from an adult with an advanced solid tumor such as melanoma, head and neck, liver or kidney cancer.

The chain couples TRBV2 to TRBJ1-2; a weak D match, TRBD1 (5 bases). V was clipped by 7 bases and J by 4 bases, with 16 bases between them. The germline V gene has CDR1 SNHLY and CDR2 FYNNEI. This CDR3 has 14 amino acids. CDR3 nucleotides: TGTGCCAGCAAGCTAGGGACCCCCTTCTATGGCTACACCTTC. It yields the protein CASKLGTPFYGYTF. The complete variable domain, with remaining parts taken from reference TRBV2 and TRBJ1-2, reads EPEVTQTPSHQVTQMGQEVILRCVPISNHLYFYWYRQILGQKVEFLVSFYNNEISEKSEIFDDQFSVERPDGSNFTLKIRSTKLEDSAMYFCASKLGTPFYGYTFGSGTRLTVV.

The CDR3 region has the DNA TGTGCCATCCACCGGGACAGCCGGAACACTGAAGCTTTCTTT. Protein sequence: CAIHRDSRNTEAFF. V is TRBV28 and J is TRBJ1-1; 7 nucleotides agree with TRBD1. The CDR3 spans 14 residues. With 10 bases clipped from V and 1 base from J, the junction kept 9 bases outside the gene matches. Germline CDR1 MDHEN, CDR2 SYDVKM.

This clone was counted once. The chain joins TRBV7-2 to TRBJ1-5; 10 bases map to TRBD1. V shed 5 bases, J shed 7 bases, and the junction held 8 bases outside the gene matches. The germline V gene encodes CDR1 SGHTA and CDR2 FQGNSA. This CDR3 is 15 amino acids long. CDR3 sequence: CASSTTGTGEQPQHF. In DNA form, the CDR3 reads TGTGCCAGCAGCACAACTGGGACAGGGGAACAGCCCCAGCATTTT.

The chain carries TRBV7-9 and TRBJ1-1; D is unresolved. Germline V lookup: CDR1 SEHNR, CDR2 FQNEAQ (reference sequence). The CDR3 sequence is 14 residues long. Trimming cost V 4 bases and J 1 base, with 10 bases left between them. CDR3 loop: CASSWGTSNTEAFF. CDR3 nucleotides: TGTGCCAGCAGCTGGGGAACATCGAACACTGAAGCTTTCTTT.

The chain combines TRBV28 with TRBJ1-1, with no clear D. The CDR3 spans 16 residues. The V end lost 7 bases, the J end lost 8 bases, and 26 bases lay between the germline ends. The germline CDR1 and CDR2 sequences are MDHEN and SYDVKM. The CDR3 loop is CASNSLVVLLSGEAFF. DNA for the CDR3: TGTGCCAGCAACTCACTAGTGGTCCTCCTGTCAGGCGAAGCTTTCTTT.

The chain employs TRBV10-1 and TRBJ2-7; 10 bases map to TRBD1. CDR1 is WNHNN and CDR2 is SYGVQD in the germline V gene (reference sequence). V shed 1 base and J 4 bases; nucleotides not matched to a gene: 7. The CDR3 length is 16 residues. DNA for the CDR3: TGCGCCAGCAGTGAGTACCGGGACAGGGGAACTTACGAGCAGTACTTC. This encodes CASSEYRDRGTYEQYF.

This chain links TRBV4-1 with TRBJ1-2; D is unclear. V lost 4 bases and J lost 0, with 15 bases in between. Per germline, CDR1 MGHRA and CDR2 YSYEKL. The CDR3 runs to 16 residues. The CDR3 loop is CASSLTFSRTNYGYTF. CDR3 DNA: TGCGCCAGCAGCCTCACATTCTCTCGGACTAACTATGGCTACACCTTC.

The V and J genes are TRBV25-1 and TRBJ2-5; D ambiguous. The V end was cut by 6 bases, the J end by 2 bases, with 13 bases between. Looked up from germline, CDR1 is MGHDK and CDR2 is SYGVNS. This CDR3 is 14 amino acids long. The chain's CDR3 is CASSIHRDQETQYF. Written as DNA, the CDR3 is TGTGCCAGCAGCATACACAGAGATCAAGAGACCCAGTACTTC.

The rearrangement uses TRBV19 and TRBJ2-5; D not certain. The CDR3 spans 14 residues. Germline V gene data show CDR1 as LNHDA and CDR2 as SQIVND (reference sequence). Trimming pared 5 bases from V and 2 bases from J, leaving 12 bases between. As DNA, the CDR3 is TGTGCCAGTAGTGAAGGACGGAAACAAGAGACCCAGTACTTC. It translates to CASSEGRKQETQYF.

The gene calls are TRBV18 and TRBJ2-1; D call uncertain. With 2 bases removed from V and 0 bases from J, the gap between germline ends came to 14 bases. The germline V gene has CDR1 KGHSH and CDR2 LQKENI. This CDR3 comprises 17 residues. DNA of the CDR3: TGTGCCAGCTCACCAGGGCTGCTTAGAATCTCCTACAATGAGCAGTTCTTC. It translates to CASSPGLLRISYNEQFF.

The chain links TRBV19 to TRBJ1-3, with a tentative D call TRBD1 (5 bases). The CDR3 contains 15 residues. In germline, CDR1 is LNHDA, CDR2 SQIVND (reference sequence). The V end lost 7 bases, the J end lost 0 bases, and 13 bases lay between the germline ends. The CDR3 coding sequence is TGTGCCAGTACCGGGACCGATCTCTCTGGAAACACCATATATTTT. Translated: CASTGTDLSGNTIYF. Based on the CDR3 plus reference TRBV19 and TRBJ1-3, the full variable domain is DGGITQSPKYLFRKEGQNVTLSCEQNLNHDAMYWYRQDPGQGLRLIYYSQIVNDFQKGDIAEGYSVSREKKESFPLTVTSAQKNPTAFYLCASTGTDLSGNTIYFGEGSWLTVV.

V usage is TRBV5-1 and J usage is TRBJ2-7; 9 nucleotides align to TRBD1. Germline lookup yields CDR1 SGHRS and CDR2 YFSETQ. This CDR3 spans 14 amino acids. Unmatched junction bases numbered 2, after V lost 1 base and J lost 3 bases. Here the CDR3 DNA reads TGCGCCAGCAGCTTGTCGGGACAGGGCTACGAGCAGTACTTC. This encodes CASSLSGQGYEQYF.

The CDR3, as DNA: TGTGCCAGCAGTTTACTAGTCAGCTCCTACAATGAGCAGTTCTTC. It encodes CASSLLVSSYNEQFF. The chain couples TRBV27 to TRBJ2-1; D gene uncertain. Germline lookup yields CDR1 MNHEY and CDR2 SMNVEV (reference sequence). V lost 2 bases and J lost 0, with 8 bases in between. The CDR3 contains 15 residues.

J is TRBJ2-3 and V is TRBV19; 12 positions agree with TRBD2. CDR1 LNHDA and CDR2 SQIVND come from the germline V gene (reference sequence). This CDR3 region has 15 residues. Trimming took 5 bases from V and 6 from J; bases not matched to a gene: 6. This CDR3 reads CASSSTSGSSDTQYF. CDR3 nucleotides: TGTGCCAGTAGTTCGACTAGCGGGAGTAGTGATACGCAGTATTTT.

The chain joins TRBV30 to TRBJ1-1; weak D call: TRBD1 (5 bases). V lost 3 bases and J lost 1, with 9 bases in between. The CDR3 is 13 residues long. Germline-derived CDR1 and CDR2 are GTSNPN and SVGIG (reference sequence). CDR3 region: CAWSPDRNTEAFF. The CDR3 DNA follows: TGTGCCTGGAGCCCCGACAGGAACACTGAAGCTTTCTTT.

This clone was counted once. The chain employs TRBV7-2 and TRBJ1-1, with D hard to call. Between the trimmed V and J ends, which lost 5 bases and 3 bases, there was a span of 19 bases. Germline assignment: CDR1 SGHTA and CDR2 FQGNSA. CDR3 size: 16 residues. As DNA, the CDR3 is TGTGCCAGCAGCCACGGAGGTAGCTGGAGTTACACTGAAGCTTTCTTT. This sequence encodes CASSHGGSWSYTEAFF.

The V gene is TRBV30, the J gene TRBJ2-3; 14 nucleotides match TRBD2. The CDR3 has 15 residues. Looked up from germline, CDR1 is GTSNPN and CDR2 is SVGIG (reference sequence). With V trimmed by 2 bases and J by 6 bases, 4 bases remained unmatched. In DNA, the CDR3 is TGTGCCTGGAGTCGACTAGCGGGAGGGGGGGATACGCAGTATTTT. Translated: CAWSRLAGGGDTQYF. Full variable domain (remainder filled in from reference TRBV30 and TRBJ2-3): SQTIHQWPATLVQPVGSPLSLECTVEGTSNPNLYWYRQAAGRGLQLLFYSVGIGQISSEVPQNLSASRPQDRQFILSSKKLLLSDSGFYLCAWSRLAGGGDTQYFGPGTRLTVL.

The V gene is TRBV18, the J gene TRBJ2-5; D gene uncertain. This CDR3 has 13 residues. The germline V gene encodes CDR1 KGHSH and CDR2 LQKENI. Deletions cut 6 bases from V and 4 bases from J, with 12 bases between. CDR3 coding DNA: TGTGCCAGCTCCCCCAACTCAGTAGAGACCCAGTACTTC. Encoded protein: CASSPNSVETQYF.

The CDR3 DNA reads TGTGCCAGCAGCTTAGGACTAGCGGGAGTTGGTACGCAGTATTTT. This encodes CASSLGLAGVGTQYF. This sequence joins TRBV11-2 and TRBJ2-3, with 12 bases matching TRBD2. Trimming at V came to 1 base and at J to 8 bases, leaving 4 bases not matched to a gene. The CDR3 spans 15 residues. The germline gives CDR1 SGHAT, CDR2 FQNNGV.

Only a few counts were recorded for this clone. This chain connects TRBV11-2 to TRBJ2-3; maybe TRBD2 (5 bases). V dropped 4 bases and J dropped 6 bases, with 29 bases sitting between them. Germline values: CDR1 SGHAT, CDR2 FQNNGV. CDR3 length: 19 amino acids. The CDR3 DNA sequence: TGTGCCAGCAGCTCCTTACGGTCGTCTAACCAGCGGAAACGTGATACGCAGTATTTT. Its translation is CASSSLRSSNQRKRDTQYF.

This clone was seen only a few times. The chain employs TRBV14 and TRBJ2-2; D unclear. Trimming stripped 3 bases from V and 3 bases from J, with 5 bases between. The CDR3 extends over 13 amino acids. Per germline, CDR1 SGHDN and CDR2 FVKESK. The CDR3 region is CASSHRYTGELFF. The CDR3, as DNA: TGTGCCAGCAGCCACAGGTACACCGGGGAGCTGTTTTTT.

This chain uses TRBV7-8 with TRBJ1-1; D remains ambiguous. Deletions cut 1 base from V and 7 bases from J, with 7 bases between. The CDR3 totals 12 residues. Germline CDR1 reads SGHVS; CDR2 reads FQNEAQ. The CDR3 region is CASSLGGDEAFF. CDR3 bases: TGTGCCAGCAGCTTAGGTGGAGATGAAGCTTTCTTT.

V is TRBV28 and J is TRBJ2-7; 10 bases are a match to TRBD1. This CDR3 spans 16 amino acids. The V gene's germline CDR1 is MDHEN and CDR2 SYDVKM. J gave up 7 bases and V 3 bases, and 12 bases lay outside the gene matches. CDR3 sequence (DNA): TGTGCCAGCAGTTTTCCAAGGGGACAGGGGAAGGGTGAGCAGTACTTC. Translation: CASSFPRGQGKGEQYF.